Ten or more counts support the clone carrying this T cell receptor beta chain. Its antigen is currently unknown. This sample was included in a study of HIV-infected patients and healthy controls. Background on the study: Early therapy brought no consistent CD8 count shift, though the CD4:CD8 ratio rose a little. Notes on the study in general: The seeming recovery of the Gini index after therapy in HIV-infected patients vanished in size-matched data. HIV-associated CDR3 frequencies dropped significantly during therapy; CMV-associated ones, mostly rising, changed nonsignificantly.

Antiretroviral therapy had run roughly three months, about 14 weeks, before follow-up blood collection. Whole blood was used without fractionation, so all unsorted peripheral T cells were included. The CDR3 contains 15 residues. V dropped 0 bases and J dropped 7 bases, with 12 bases sitting between them. In germline, CDR1 is MNHEY, CDR2 SVGEGT. cDNA was made from roughly 500 ng RNA using alpha and beta constant primers. Separate chain-specific third strand synthesis with multiplexing indices produced the alpha and beta libraries. MiXCR, applied by TCRdb to the 5' RACE reads, yields one record per CDR3 protein. The sample shows around 6,600 distinct CDR3 sequences, about 8.6% of them seen only once.

The genes are TRBV6-2 or TRBV6-3 and TRBJ1-4; no definite D call. The sample was blood, taken during antiretroviral therapy. The receptor's source is an adult with HIV infection. CDR3 nucleotide sequence: TGTGCCAGCAGTTACTCGAGTGGGCGCGGTGAAAAACTGTTTTTT. Protein product: CASSYSSGRGEKLFF.